The 27 T cell receptor beta chains below were found in one sample sequenced in a study of cytomegalovirus exposure and HLA in healthy donors. The PCR employed 60 Vbeta primers together with 13 Jbeta primers. Measured with immunoSEQ multiplex PCR; TCRdb has only the in-frame clones, and not every one. The repertoire holds approximately 220,000 clones, with 80% to 85% as singletons. The sample was PBMCs. These receptors were collected from a boy between 2 and 15 years old in good health and CMV-seronegative.

For the CDR3, the DNA is TGCGCCAGCAGCTTGGATCCAGGGGCGGGGGTAGAAGCTTTCTTT. It specifies CASSLDPGAGVEAFF. This rearrangement joins TRBV5-1 to TRBJ1-1; a possible D gene is TRBD1 (6 bases). The CDR3 covers 15 residues. The germline V gene has CDR1 SGHRS and CDR2 YFSETQ. Deletions cut 0 bases from V and 8 bases from J, with 17 bases between.

This sequence joins TRBV7-9 and TRBJ2-7; 11 nucleotides align to TRBD1. The CDR3 spans 13 residues. Germline V lookup: CDR1 SEHNR, CDR2 FQNEAQ (reference sequence). CDR3 sequence (DNA): TGTTCCGGATCCGGGACAGGGGGGTCCGAGCAGTACTTC. This gives the protein CSGSGTGGSEQYF.

The rearrangement joins TRBV4-1 to TRBJ2-7, with D tentatively TRBD1 (6 bases). This CDR3 has 14 amino acids. The V gene lost 4 bases and the J gene lost 6 bases, with 16 bases spanning the gap. Germline CDR1 and CDR2: MGHRA and YSYEKL. The CDR3 loop is CASSLDRRSFEQYF. In DNA, the CDR3 is TGCGCCAGCAGCCTCGACAGGCGTAGTTTCGAGCAGTACTTC.

In regard to this clone: The sample holds other DNA sequences that translate to the same CDR3. This chain links TRBV6-5 with TRBJ1-5, with D possibly matching TRBD1 (5 bases). The CDR3 loop spans 14 amino acids. V lost 0 bases, J lost 5 bases, and 8 bases lay in between. Germline values: CDR1 MNHEY, CDR2 SVGAGI. CDR3 sequence (DNA): TGTGCCAGCAGTTACTCGGGGGGTGATCAGCCCCAGCATTTT. Protein sequence: CASSYSGGDQPQHF.

The chain has TRBV27 and TRBJ1-4, with D perhaps matching TRBD1 (5 bases). Trimming pared 5 bases from V and 4 bases from J, leaving 14 bases between. The germline V gene encodes CDR1 MNHEY and CDR2 SMNVEV (reference sequence). This CDR3 has 15 residues. CDR3 DNA: TGTGCCAGCAGTCTAGTGGGACTCTTTAATGAAAAACTGTTTTTT. It is translated as CASSLVGLFNEKLFF. The entire variable domain, with the rest obtained from reference TRBV27 and TRBJ1-4, is as follows: EAQVTQNPRYLITVTGKKLTVTCSQNMNHEYMSWYRQDPGLGLRQIYYSMNVEVTDKGDVPEGYKVSRKEKRNFPLILESPSPNQTSLYFCASSLVGLFNEKLFFGSGTQLSVL.

V gene TRBV27 combines with J gene TRBJ2-6; a weak D match, TRBD2 (5 bases). Trimming cost V 8 bases and J 3 bases, with 23 bases left between them. The CDR3 contains 18 residues. From germline, CDR1 is MNHEY and CDR2 SMNVEV (reference sequence). The CDR3 nucleotides read TGTGCCAGCCGTTCTAGGAGGTTTCCACCATATGGGGCCAACGTCCTGACTTTC. Translating it yields CASRSRRFPPYGANVLTF.

The chain couples TRBV5-6 to TRBJ1-6; TRBD1 is a possible D gene (6 bases). Germline V lookup: CDR1 SGHDT, CDR2 YYEEEE. V was cut by 1 base and J by 10 bases, with 18 bases left in between. This CDR3 spans 16 amino acids. The CDR3 coding sequence is TGTGCCAGCAGCTTGAAGATGGCTGGGGGCTACTCACCCCTCCACTTT. Translated: CASSLKMAGGYSPLHF. The full variable domain, with the rest looked up from reference TRBV5-6 and TRBJ1-6, is DAGVTQSPTHLIKTRGQQVTLRCSPKSGHDTVSWYQQALGQGPQFIFQYYEEEERQRGNFPDRFSGHQFPNYSSELNVNALLLGDSALYLCASSLKMAGGYSPLHFGNGTRLTVT.

The chain employs TRBV7-8 and TRBJ2-1, with a possible D match to TRBD2 (7 bases). V was cut by 1 base and J by 1 base, with 14 bases left in between. Per germline, CDR1 SGHVS and CDR2 FQNEAQ. The CDR3 has 17 residues. The CDR3 here is CASSLGAGANSYNEQFF. The CDR3 bases are TGTGCCAGCAGCTTAGGTGCGGGGGCAAATTCCTACAATGAGCAGTTCTTC.

To note about this clone: Distinct nucleotide sequences in the sample also encode this CDR3. V usage is TRBV5-1 and J usage is TRBJ1-5, with D uncertain. Looked up from germline, CDR1 is SGHRS and CDR2 is YFSETQ. With 0 bases removed from V and 5 bases from J, the gap between germline ends came to 6 bases. This CDR3 spans 13 amino acids. This CDR3 reads CASSLGPDQPQHF. DNA for the CDR3: TGCGCCAGCAGCTTGGGTCCGGATCAGCCCCAGCATTTT.

Only a few counts were recorded for this clone. V and J are TRBV6-1 and TRBJ1-2; TRBD1 is a possible D gene (5 bases). CDR3 length equals 11 residues. Germline loops: CDR1 MNHNS, CDR2 SASEGT. V gave up 10 bases and J gave up 3 bases, with 9 bases separating them. CDR3 protein: CAISRDYGYTF. CDR3 sequence (DNA): TGTGCCATTTCCAGGGACTATGGCTACACCTTC.

The rearrangement links TRBV12-2 to TRBJ2-3; TRBD2, the D gene given by the table, was not confirmed from the DNA. TRBV12-2 has pseudogene status. This CDR3 spans 17 amino acids. The CDR3 coding sequence is TGTGCAAGTCGCTGGAGTAGCGTGGGAGGGAGGGCAGATACGCAGTATTTT. Protein sequence: CASRWSSVGGRADTQYF.

The rearrangement uses TRBV7-9 and TRBJ2-7; 13 bases match TRBD2. The CDR3 runs to 17 residues. CDR1 and CDR2 from the germline V gene are SEHNR and FQNEAQ (reference sequence). With V trimmed by 4 bases and J by 0 bases, 6 bases remained unmatched. The CDR3 DNA follows: TGTGCCAGCAGCTCTAGGACTAGCGGGGGCCGCTCCTACGAGCAGTACTTC. Its protein is CASSSRTSGGRSYEQYF. The variable domain in full, completed from reference TRBV7-9 and TRBJ2-7, reads DTGVSQNPRHKITKRGQNVTFRCDPISEHNRLYWYRQTLGQGPEFLTYFQNEAQLEKSRLLSDRFSAERPKGSFSTLEIQRTEQGDSAMYLCASSSRTSGGRSYEQYFGPGTRLTVT.

The V gene is TRBV7-2, the J gene TRBJ2-7; 7 nucleotides align to TRBD2. Germline V gene sequence: CDR1 SGHTA, CDR2 FQGNSA. V dropped 4 bases and J dropped 7; count of bases not matched to a gene: 10. CDR3 length: 14 amino acids. CDR3 sequence: CASSSGTNHVEQYF. CDR3 DNA: TGTGCCAGCAGCTCAGGGACTAACCACGTAGAGCAGTACTTC.

The V and J genes are TRBV6-1 and TRBJ1-1; TRBD1 aligns across 7 bases. The J segment lost 1 base and the V segment lost 7 bases, leaving 3 bases of the junction unmatched. This CDR3 has 13 amino acids. Germline loops: CDR1 MNHNS, CDR2 SASEGT. DNA for the CDR3: TGTGCCAGCAAAAGGGGGCAGAACACTGAAGCTTTCTTT. Its translation is CASKRGQNTEAFF.

The rearrangement joins TRBV25-1 to TRBJ2-3; weak D call: TRBD2 (5 bases). V lost 1 base to trimming and J lost 0 bases, with 14 bases between them. Germline CDR1 MGHDK, CDR2 SYGVNS. This CDR3 comprises 17 residues. In nucleotides, the CDR3 is TGTGCCAGCAGTGAATTAGGAGCGGAGCCTAGCACAGATACGCAGTATTTT. Protein sequence: CASSELGAEPSTDTQYF.

There are a few counts of this clone. The chain is built from TRBV6-6 and TRBJ2-7; 10 positions match TRBD1. CDR3 length: 15 amino acids. Trimming removed 6 bases from V and 2 bases from J; junction bases left unmatched: 7. The germline CDR1 and CDR2 sequences are MNHNY and SVGAGI (reference sequence). The CDR3 sequence is CASSEKGQGPYEQYF. The CDR3 bases are TGTGCCAGCAGCGAGAAGGGACAGGGGCCCTACGAGCAGTACTTC.

This chain connects TRBV29-1 to TRBJ2-7; D might be TRBD1 (6 bases). The germline V gene has CDR1 SQVTM and CDR2 ANQGSEA. This CDR3 comprises 12 residues. The V gene lost 3 bases and the J gene lost 9 bases, with 15 bases spanning the gap. The CDR3, as DNA: TGCAGCGTTGATGAGGCCACAGGGAGGCAGTACTTC. This sequence encodes CSVDEATGRQYF.

V is TRBV18 and J is TRBJ2-5, with a tentative D call TRBD2 (5 bases). The CDR3 length is 16 residues. Trimming left V 6 bases short and J 5 bases short, with 22 bases between. Germline CDR1 reads KGHSH; CDR2 reads LQKENI. The CDR3 bases are TGTGCCAGCTCCCAAACCCGGCTAGCTGCTGGGGAGACCCAGTACTTC. Translation gives CASSQTRLAAGETQYF.

The chain combines TRBV4-1 with TRBJ2-7, with TRBD2 identical over 14 bases. CDR1 MGHRA and CDR2 YSYEKL come from the germline V gene. This CDR3 is 18 amino acids long. V was clipped by 0 bases and J by 5 bases; unmatched bases: 9. In nucleotides, the CDR3 is TGCGCCAGCAGCCAAGAAGGGGGACTAGCGGGAGTGCTGGACGAGCAGTACTTC. Amino acid sequence: CASSQEGGLAGVLDEQYF.

The CDR3 DNA sequence: TGCGCCAGCAGCCAAGATGGTCAGGGGTACGAGCAGTACTTC. Amino acid sequence: CASSQDGQGYEQYF. The V gene is TRBV4-1, the J gene TRBJ2-7; a possible D gene is TRBD1 (6 bases). Trimming pared 0 bases from V and 4 bases from J, leaving 10 bases between. Germline V gives CDR1 MGHRA, CDR2 YSYEKL. This CDR3 is 14 amino acids long.

The gene calls are TRBV18 and TRBJ2-1, with D maybe TRBD2 (6 bases). CDR1 and CDR2 (germline): KGHSH, LQKENI. The CDR3 runs to 17 residues. V was trimmed by 0 bases and J by 3 bases, leaving 15 bases between them. CDR3 sequence (DNA): TGTGCCAGCTCACCACCCGATAGGGACTGGTTCTACAATGAGCAGTTCTTC. Amino acid sequence: CASSPPDRDWFYNEQFF.

V gene TRBV6-1 combines with J gene TRBJ1-5; 8 nucleotides match TRBD1. This CDR3 has 13 residues. The V segment lost 8 bases and the J segment 3 bases; nucleotides outside the gene matches: 3. The germline V gene has CDR1 MNHNS and CDR2 SASEGT. The CDR3 protein is CASQTGVNQPQHF. CDR3 sequence (DNA): TGTGCCAGCCAGACAGGGGTCAATCAGCCCCAGCATTTT.

This clone has a handful of counts. The chain is built from TRBV11-2 and TRBJ1-1; tentatively, D is TRBD1 (6 bases). The V end lost 1 base, the J end lost 5 bases, and 8 bases lay between the germline ends. Germline V CDR1 and CDR2: SGHAT, FQNNGV. The CDR3 extends over 13 amino acids. CDR3 DNA: TGTGCCAGCAGCTTAGTTAGGGGGACTGAAGCTTTCTTT. Protein: CASSLVRGTEAFF.

The rearrangement links TRBV30 to TRBJ2-5; 8 nucleotides match TRBD2. The CDR3 spans 12 residues. Germline V gene lookup returns CDR1 GTSNPN and CDR2 SVGIG (reference sequence). Trimming took 4 bases from V and 4 from J; bases not matched to a gene: 2. As DNA, the CDR3 is TGTGCCTGGAACGGGGGGGCAGAGACCCAGTACTTC. Protein product: CAWNGGAETQYF.

V and J are TRBV5-6 and TRBJ2-2; 10 nucleotides line up with TRBD2. Trimming removed 3 bases from V and 7 bases from J; junction bases left unmatched: 6. This CDR3 is built from 15 residues. Germline V gene sequence: CDR1 SGHDT, CDR2 YYEEEE. The CDR3, as DNA: TGTGCCAGCAGCTCTCTACTAGCGGGGTACGGGGAGCTGTTTTTT. It encodes CASSSLLAGYGELFF.

The rearrangement joins TRBV6-1 to TRBJ1-5; tentative D call: TRBD1 (6 bases). Germline V gene lookup returns CDR1 MNHNS and CDR2 SASEGT. There are 14 residues in the CDR3. The V gene lost 2 bases and the J gene lost 6 bases, with 11 bases spanning the gap. The DNA of the CDR3 is TGTGCCAGCAGTGAAATAGGGGGGGCTCAGCCCCAGCATTTT. Protein: CASSEIGGAQPQHF.

The chain recombines TRBV15 with TRBJ2-1, with D possibly being TRBD2 (7 bases). This CDR3 has 19 residues. Looked up from germline, CDR1 is LNHNV and CDR2 is YYDKDF (reference sequence). Trimming removed 5 bases at V and 6 bases at J, with 29 bases between. The CDR3, as DNA: TGTGCCACCAGCGGAGTCAGTGGGTTTTCGCGGGGGCCGGGCAATGAGCAGTTCTTC. It specifies CATSGVSGFSRGPGNEQFF.